This T cell receptor beta chain stems from a study of beta chain features in type 1 diabetes. Study in general: Over all samples combined, some 99,000,000 sorted cells were examined.

Comments on this clone: The antigen is undetermined.

Points from the study as a whole: These data did not resolve whether HLA type affects TCRB rearrangement.

The investigators reverse transcribed all of the isolated RNA, so they sequenced expressed TCRB transcripts. The repertoire was sequenced with immunoSEQ multiplex PCR; TCRdb's copy has only in-frame clones and lacks some. The table has approximately 110,000 clones, 40% seen once; the top ten hold over 0.05%. This CDR3 comprises 15 residues. Per the germline V gene, CDR1 is MDHEN and CDR2 is SYDVKM. V was clipped by 5 bases and J by 3 bases; unmatched bases: 9. The sequencing input was stem cell memory CD4+ T cells from blood. The chain is built from TRBV28 and TRBJ2-7, with 8 nucleotides matching TRBD2. This receptor was identified in a woman aged 18-29 years in good health. The chain's CDR3 is CASSLPSGPYYEQYF. The CDR3 DNA reads TGTGCCAGCAGTCTCCCTAGCGGGCCCTACTACGAGCAGTACTTC. The full variable domain, rest sourced from reference TRBV28 and TRBJ2-7, is DVKVTQSSRYLVKRTGEKVFLECVQDMDHENMFWYRQDPGLGLRLIYFSYDVKMKEKGDIPEGYSVSREKKERFSLILESASTNQTSMYLCASSLPSGPYYEQYFGPGTRLTVT.